The rows below give T cell receptor beta chains drawn from one sample of a study of cytomegalovirus exposure and HLA in healthy donors. Some clones are missing from TCRdb's copy, which holds only in-frame ones; the method was immunoSEQ multiplex PCR. The top ten clones hold roughly 2.6% of a sample with roughly 110,000 clones, about 79% of them seen once. The sample comprised PBMCs. The receptors were sampled from a woman aged 18-29 years in good health and CMV-seronegative. Each CDR3 is given with its conserved first and last residue. A D gene is named only where the DNA matches it firmly. Part of the rows lack a size; the others show once, few, many or a class for expanded clones.

clone_size,j_call,d_call,v_call,cdr3_aa,cdr3_nt
few,TRBJ2-1,TRBD1,TRBV4-1,CASSQGTGGYEQFF,TGCGCCAGCAGCCAAGGGACAGGGGGCTATGAGCAGTTCTTC
.,TRBJ1-1,.,TRBV11-2,CASSRAGAEAFF,TGTGCCAGCAGCAGAGCGGGGGCTGAAGCTTTCTTT
once,TRBJ1-1,.,TRBV14,CASSQAPGNTEAFF,TGTGCCAGCAGCCAAGCGCCAGGGAACACTGAAGCTTTCTTT
.,TRBJ1-1,TRBD1,TRBV11-3,CASSSYTGGTEAFF,TGTGCCAGCAGCTCATACACAGGGGGCACTGAAGCTTTCTTT
few,TRBJ1-4,.,TRBV7-2,CASSLGLAVNEKLFF,TGTGCCAGCAGCTTAGGTCTGGCAGTTAATGAAAAACTGTTTTTT
.,TRBJ1-6,.,TRBV6-1,CASRSGLPLLHF,TGTGCCAGCAGAAGCGGACTCCCTTTGCTCCACTTT
.,TRBJ1-5,.,TRBV28,CASSLSTRGKPQHF,TGTGCCAGCAGTTTATCTACCAGGGGAAAGCCCCAGCATTTT
.,TRBJ1-2,.,TRBV7-2,CASSLTGSRRGYTF,TGTGCCAGCAGCTTAACCGGGAGCCGACGGGGCTACACCTTC
.,TRBJ1-1,.,TRBV19,CASSISEPWTEAFF,TGTGCCAGTAGTATAAGCGAACCCTGGACTGAAGCTTTCTTT
once,TRBJ2-1,TRBD2,TRBV14,CASSYSGGPIEQFF,TGTGCCAGCAGCTATAGCGGGGGGCCGATTGAGCAGTTCTTC
.,TRBJ1-5,TRBD1,TRBV6-1,CASRDRQGTGNPQHF,TGTGCCAGCAGGGACAGACAGGGGACGGGGAACCCCCAGCATTTT
.,TRBJ2-4,.,TRBV27,CANSLAGDIQYF,TGTGCCAACAGTTTAGCCGGGGATATTCAGTACTTC
.,TRBJ2-7,.,TRBV5-4,CASSGAASEQYF,TGTGCCAGCAGCGGCGCGGCGTCCGAGCAGTACTTC
.,TRBJ1-1,.,TRBV2,CASRATREGDTEAFF,TGTGCCAGCAGGGCAACCAGGGAGGGGGACACTGAAGCTTTCTTT
.,TRBJ1-2,.,TRBV12-5,CASGLSRSDGYTF,TGTGCTAGTGGTTTGAGCAGGTCGGATGGCTACACCTTC
.,TRBJ1-5,.,TRBV2,CASRIDRGWNQPQHF,TGTGCCAGCAGGATTGACAGAGGTTGGAATCAGCCCCAGCATTTT
.,TRBJ2-3,.,TRBV6-1,CASRAGITDTQYF,TGTGCCAGCAGGGCGGGTATAACAGATACGCAGTATTTT
.,TRBJ1-4,TRBD1,TRBV5-5,CASSSPGQGKYRNEKLFF,TGTGCCAGCAGTTCCCCGGGACAGGGGAAGTATAGGAATGAAAAACTGTTTTTT
.,TRBJ1-5,.,TRBV6-5,CATGPNQPQHF,TGTGCTACAGGGCCTAATCAGCCCCAGCATTTT
.,TRBJ1-5,TRBD1,TRBV28,CASRDRGLHQPQHF,TGTGCCAGCAGGGACAGGGGATTACATCAGCCCCAGCATTTT
.,TRBJ2-4,.,TRBV15,CATSRDFASENIQYF,TGTGCCACCAGCAGAGATTTCGCTAGCGAAAACATTCAGTACTTC
.,TRBJ2-5,.,TRBV5-6,CASSFRAPGWETQYF,TGTGCCAGCAGCTTTCGGGCGCCAGGGTGGGAGACCCAGTACTTC
.,TRBJ1-1,.,TRBV7-9,CASSDPTERNTEAFF,TGTGCCAGCAGCGACCCCACAGAACGGAACACTGAAGCTTTCTTT
.,TRBJ2-7,.,TRBV4-1,CASSQVGRFLEQYF,TGCGCCAGCAGCCAAGTTGGGCGCTTCCTAGAGCAGTACTTC
.,TRBJ1-5,.,TRBV19,CASSIAGYYSNQPQHF,TGTGCCAGTAGTATAGCGGGTTATTATAGCAATCAGCCCCAGCATTTT
.,TRBJ1-1,TRBD1,TRBV18,CASSSQGENTEAFF,TGTGCCAGCTCATCACAGGGGGAGAACACTGAAGCTTTCTTT
once,TRBJ1-2,TRBD1,TRBV5-1,CASSLAGTDYGYTF,TGCGCCAGCAGCTTGGCCGGGACAGACTATGGCTACACCTTC
.,TRBJ1-2,.,TRBV2,CASIGSGAEYGYTF,TGTGCCAGCATAGGGTCAGGGGCTGAGTATGGCTACACCTTC
once,TRBJ2-7,.,TRBV7-9,CASSSHGYEQYF,TGTGCCAGCAGCTCGCACGGCTACGAGCAGTACTTC
once,TRBJ1-1,.,TRBV19,CASTLESEAFF,TGTGCCAGTACTTTGGAGTCTGAAGCTTTCTTT
.,TRBJ2-1,TRBD2,TRBV11-3,CASSRGGVNEQFF,TGTGCCAGCAGCCGCGGGGGGGTGAATGAGCAGTTCTTC